This T cell receptor beta chain was found in a study of OX40 agonist ivuxolimab in advanced cancers. Across the study: All patients had ivuxolimab intravenously every 2 weeks at 0.01 to 10 mg/kg. A mean age of approximately 64 years, range roughly 20 to 90, was recorded, and roughly 80% were male. Study observations and caveats: Blood T cells, both CD4+ and CD8+, expanded clonally by week 6 at 0.1 to 3.0 mg/kg.

TCRdb's table, derived via immunoSEQ multiplex PCR, lists solely in-frame clones and lacks some. The sample holds approximately 73,000 clones; around 90% are singletons and the top ten take 10% to 15%. CDR3 length equals 16 residues. The junction had 5 bases not matched to a gene; V was cut back by 4 bases and J by 7 bases. Looked up from germline, CDR1 is MNHNY and CDR2 is SVGAGI (reference sequence). For this clone: What it binds is not known.

The sequenced sample was CD4+ or CD8+ T cells sorted from blood, obtained in a trial of the OX40 agonist ivuxolimab. This clonotype originated in an adult with an advanced solid tumor such as melanoma, head and neck, liver or kidney cancer. This sequence joins TRBV6-6 and TRBJ2-2; TRBD2 matches 14 bases. CDR3 residues: CASSSLGLAGDGELFF. Written as DNA, the CDR3 is TGTGCCAGCAGTTCCCTGGGACTAGCGGGAGACGGGGAGCTGTTTTTT.